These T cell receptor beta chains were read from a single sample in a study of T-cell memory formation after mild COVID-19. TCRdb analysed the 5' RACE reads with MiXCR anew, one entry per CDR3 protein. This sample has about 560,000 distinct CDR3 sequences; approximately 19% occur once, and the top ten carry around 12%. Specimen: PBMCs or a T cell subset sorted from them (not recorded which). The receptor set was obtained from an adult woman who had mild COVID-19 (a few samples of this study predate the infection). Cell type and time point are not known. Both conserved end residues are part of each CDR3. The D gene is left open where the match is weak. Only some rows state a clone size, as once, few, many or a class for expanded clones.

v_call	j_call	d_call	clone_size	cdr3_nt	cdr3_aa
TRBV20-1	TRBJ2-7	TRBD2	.	TGCAGTGCTAGGGGACTAGCGGGAGCACACGAGCAGTACTTC	CSARGLAGAHEQYF
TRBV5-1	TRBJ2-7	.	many	TGCGCCAGCAGCTTGGCCGGAACAGGGCAGGGCGAGCAGTACTTC	CASSLAGTGQGEQYF
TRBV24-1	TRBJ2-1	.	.	TGTGCCACCAGTGATTCCGCGGGGTCCTCCTACAATGAGCAGTTCTTC	CATSDSAGSSYNEQFF
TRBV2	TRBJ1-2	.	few	TGTGCCAGCAGGACCTGGACAGTGTTCGCTGGCTACACCTTC	CASRTWTVFAGYTF
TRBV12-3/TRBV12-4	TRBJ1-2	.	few	TGTGCCAGCAGTTTCGGAGAATATGGCTACACCTTC	CASSFGEYGYTF
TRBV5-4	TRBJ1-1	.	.	TGTGCCAGCACCATAGGGACGAGCACTGAAGCTTTCTTT	CASTIGTSTEAFF
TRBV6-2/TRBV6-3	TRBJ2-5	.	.	TGTGCCAGTCTTACAGGGTCTACGGAGACCCAGTACTTC	CASLTGSTETQYF
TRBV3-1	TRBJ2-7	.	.	TGTGCCAGCAGCCGGGAGTCGGGGAGAGGGTTAAACGAGCAGTACTTC	CASSRESGRGLNEQYF
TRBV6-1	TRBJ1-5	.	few	TGTGCCAGCAGTGACGGGGACCGCAATCAGCCCCAGCATTTT	CASSDGDRNQPQHF
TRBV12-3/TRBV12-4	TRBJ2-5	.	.	TGTGCCAGCAGTTATGGGACCGAGGCTGAGACCCAGTACTTC	CASSYGTEAETQYF
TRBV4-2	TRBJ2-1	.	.	TGTGCCAGCAGCGCCCAGGTCGCCAACAATGAGCAGTTCTTC	CASSAQVANNEQFF
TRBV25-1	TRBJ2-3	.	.	TGTGCCAGCAGTGAATCGAAGACAGATACGCAGTATTTT	CASSESKTDTQYF
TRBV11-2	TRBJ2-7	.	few	TGTGCCAGCAGCTTAGATGGGCGGCAGACCTACGAGCAGTACTTC	CASSLDGRQTYEQYF
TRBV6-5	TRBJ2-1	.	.	TGTGCCAGCAGTTCTAGCGTGAGCAATGAGCAGTTCTTC	CASSSSVSNEQFF
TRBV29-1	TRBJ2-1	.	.	TGCAGCGTTGAAGTGTATCTAGCGAATGAGCAGTTCTTC	CSVEVYLANEQFF
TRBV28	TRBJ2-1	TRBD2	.	TGTGCCAGCCGTCCTAGCGGGGTATACAATGAGCAGTTCTTC	CASRPSGVYNEQFF
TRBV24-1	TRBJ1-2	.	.	TGTGCCACCAGTGACCCCGGCAGGGCCGGTGGCTACACCTTC	CATSDPGRAGGYTF
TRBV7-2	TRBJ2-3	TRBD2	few	TGTGCCAGCAACTCGGGAGGACCCACAGATACGCAGTATTTT	CASNSGGPTDTQYF
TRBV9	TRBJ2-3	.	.	TGTGCCAGCAGCATCCACTGGGGAGGCAGCCCCGGGGATACGCAGTATTTT	CASSIHWGGSPGDTQYF
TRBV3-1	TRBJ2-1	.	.	TGTGCCAGCAGCCAAGATAGGTGGGTGGGCAGTTACAATGAGCAGTTCTTC	CASSQDRWVGSYNEQFF
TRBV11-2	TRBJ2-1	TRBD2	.	TGTGCCAGCAGCTTAGATTTGGCGGGAGGTCAACTGGAGCAGTTCTTC	CASSLDLAGGQLEQFF
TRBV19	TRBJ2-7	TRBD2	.	TGTGCCAGTGCCGGCGTTAGACTAGCGGGGTCTTACGAGCAGTACTTC	CASAGVRLAGSYEQYF
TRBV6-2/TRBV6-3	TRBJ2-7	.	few	TGTGCCAGCAGTTATTCGGGCACCCGAGGGGGCTACGAGCAGTACTTC	CASSYSGTRGGYEQYF
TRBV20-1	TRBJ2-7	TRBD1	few	TGCAGTGCTCCCGGGACAGGGCCCTACGAGCAGTACTTC	CSAPGTGPYEQYF
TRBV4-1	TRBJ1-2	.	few	TGCGCCAGCAGCCAATCCACGTCAGAGGTTGGCTACACCTTC	CASSQSTSEVGYTF
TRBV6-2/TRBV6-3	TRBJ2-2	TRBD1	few	TGTGCCAGCACCCCGCCGCCGGACAGGGGAGACACCGGGGAGCTGTTTTTT	CASTPPPDRGDTGELFF
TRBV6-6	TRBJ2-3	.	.	TGTGCCAGCAGTTACTCATCAGGGTTCCCAGATACGCAGTATTTT	CASSYSSGFPDTQYF
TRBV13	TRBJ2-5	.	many	TGTGCCAGCAGCTTAGGCATAGCGGAGGCAGGAGAGACCCAGTACTTC	CASSLGIAEAGETQYF
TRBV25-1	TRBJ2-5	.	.	TGTGCCAGCAGTGAATTTTGGGAAGAGACCCAGTACTTC	CASSEFWEETQYF
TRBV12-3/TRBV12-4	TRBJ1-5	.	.	TGTGCCAGCAGTTTTGAGGTGTCTAGTAATCAGCCCCAGCATTTT	CASSFEVSSNQPQHF
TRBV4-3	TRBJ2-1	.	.	TGCGCCAGCAGCCAAGATCGGCATCGCGATGAGCAGTTCTTC	CASSQDRHRDEQFF
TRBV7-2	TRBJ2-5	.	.	TGTGCCAGCAGCTGGGACACGCGCGAGACCCAGTACTTC	CASSWDTRETQYF
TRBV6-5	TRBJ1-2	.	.	TGTGCCAGCAGTTTATCCGGGGGCGACTATGGCTACACCTTC	CASSLSGGDYGYTF
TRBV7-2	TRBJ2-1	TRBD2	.	TGTGCCAGCAGCTTAGGGTGGGGGCTAGCGGGAGGGCCGAACTACAATGAGCAGTTCTTC	CASSLGWGLAGGPNYNEQFF
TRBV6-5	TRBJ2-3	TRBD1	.	TGTGCCAGCAGTTACAGGACAGGGTTAGATACGCAGTATTTT	CASSYRTGLDTQYF
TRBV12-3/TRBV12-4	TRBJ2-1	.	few	TGTGCCAGCAGGGGGACTGCACGTGAGCAGTTCTTC	CASRGTAREQFF
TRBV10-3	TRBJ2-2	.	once	TGTGCCATCAGTGAGTCGAAGGCAGGAACCGGGGAGCTGTTTTTT	CAISESKAGTGELFF
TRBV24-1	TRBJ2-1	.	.	TGTGCCACCAGTGATTCCGAGCAGTTCTTC	CATSDSEQFF
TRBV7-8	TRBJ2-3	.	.	TGTGCCAGCAGCTTAGGGTGGGCCCTAGGTGCAGATACGCAGTATTTT	CASSLGWALGADTQYF
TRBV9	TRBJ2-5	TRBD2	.	TGTGCCAGCAGCGCCTCTAGCGGGGTCCAAGAGACCCAGTACTTC	CASSASSGVQETQYF
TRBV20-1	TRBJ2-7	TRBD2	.	TGCAGTGCTCAGGGACTAGCGGGGACCACTTCCTACGAGCAGTACTTC	CSAQGLAGTTSYEQYF
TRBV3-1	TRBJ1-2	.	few	TGTGCCAGCAGCGACCTGGGGGGTCAAGGCTACACCTTC	CASSDLGGQGYTF
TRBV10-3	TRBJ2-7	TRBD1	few	TGTGCCATTGAGGGGGCCGGACGCGAGCAGTACTTC	CAIEGAGREQYF
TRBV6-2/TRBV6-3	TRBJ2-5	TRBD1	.	TGTGCCAGCAGTTACCAGGGGGTAGGGGGCCAAGAGACCCAGTACTTC	CASSYQGVGGQETQYF
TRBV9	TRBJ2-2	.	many	TGTGCCAGCAGCGTAAGAACTGGGGGAATCGGGGAGCTGTTTTTT	CASSVRTGGIGELFF
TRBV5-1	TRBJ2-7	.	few	TGCGCCAGCAGCCGTGGGACCGATCCCTACGAGCAGTACTTC	CASSRGTDPYEQYF